This entry lists 10 T cell receptor beta chains sequenced from one sample in a study of cytomegalovirus exposure and HLA in healthy donors. Researchers ran the PCR with 60 Vbeta and 13 Jbeta primers. Sequencing was performed with immunoSEQ multiplex PCR; in TCRdb, only in-frame clones are kept and a portion is missing. Its clone listing holds around 63,000 clones. Source material: PBMCs. The receptors were sampled from a woman aged 25-40 years in good health and CMV-seronegative.

This chain links TRBV30 with TRBJ1-4, with TRBD1 identical over 7 bases. CDR1 is GTSNPN and CDR2 is SVGIG in the germline V gene (reference sequence). This CDR3 region has 13 residues. V lost 3 bases, J lost 8 bases, and 6 bases stayed unmatched. Here the CDR3 reads CAWSPDRVEKLFF. The CDR3 nucleotides are TGTGCCTGGAGCCCCGACAGGGTCGAAAAACTGTTTTTT. The variable domain in full, completed from reference TRBV30 and TRBJ1-4, reads SQTIHQWPATLVQPVGSPLSLECTVEGTSNPNLYWYRQAAGRGLQLLFYSVGIGQISSEVPQNLSASRPQDRQFILSSKKLLLSDSGFYLCAWSPDRVEKLFFGSGTQLSVL.

The chain is built from TRBV5-1 and TRBJ1-4, with 11 bases that match TRBD1. This CDR3 has 16 residues. V shed 5 bases, J shed 4 bases, and the junction held 7 bases outside the gene matches. Germline V gives CDR1 SGHRS, CDR2 YFSETQ. The CDR3 coding sequence is TGCGCCAGCAGGAGGACAGGGGGCTCGATTAATGAAAAACTGTTTTTT. Its protein is CASRRTGGSINEKLFF.

The chain joins TRBV19 to TRBJ1-1; D gene ambiguous. The CDR3 is 12 residues long. CDR1 and CDR2 from the germline V gene are LNHDA and SQIVND (reference sequence). V lost 1 base and J lost 8, with 8 bases in between. The CDR3 nucleotides read TGTGCCAGTAGTATAGGGGCCGCCGAAGCTTTCTTT. It codes for CASSIGAAEAFF.

V usage is TRBV5-1 and J usage is TRBJ2-1; D may be TRBD1 (6 bases). Germline V gene sequence: CDR1 SGHRS, CDR2 YFSETQ. The V and J ends lost 2 bases and 5 bases respectively, with 11 bases between them. The length of the CDR3 is 14 residues. DNA for the CDR3: TGCGCCAGCAGCTTCGGACAGTCTAACAATGAGCAGTTCTTC. This codes for CASSFGQSNNEQFF.

The V gene is TRBV30, the J gene TRBJ1-6; D gene uncertain. This CDR3 spans 14 amino acids. CDR1 and CDR2 from the germline V gene are GTSNPN and SVGIG (reference sequence). V lost 0 bases and J 6 bases, leaving 9 bases between the germline ends. The CDR3 here is CAWSVRGANSPLHF. For the CDR3, the DNA is TGTGCCTGGAGTGTCCGCGGCGCTAATTCACCCCTCCACTTT.

The rearrangement joins TRBV5-1 to TRBJ2-3, with 11 nucleotides matching TRBD1. CDR3 length equals 15 residues. Germline assignment: CDR1 SGHRS and CDR2 YFSETQ. The V and J ends lost 4 bases and 4 bases, in that order; junction bases with no gene match: 5. CDR3 coding DNA: TGCGCCAGCAGCCATCGGGACAGGGGGGCAGATACGCAGTATTTT. Protein sequence: CASSHRDRGADTQYF.

The chain carries TRBV27 and TRBJ2-7; weak D call: TRBD1 (5 bases). The CDR3 sequence is 12 residues long. Trimming left V 3 bases short and J 5 bases short, with 8 bases between. Germline V gene sequence: CDR1 MNHEY, CDR2 SMNVEV (reference sequence). CDR3 DNA: TGTGCCAGCAGTTTCTGGGGCGACGAGCAGTACTTC. It encodes CASSFWGDEQYF.

The V gene is TRBV2, the J gene TRBJ2-7; possible D gene TRBD2, 5 bases. Germline V gene sequence: CDR1 SNHLY, CDR2 FYNNEI. CDR3 length: 14 residues. Deletions cut 7 bases from V and 1 base from J, with 14 bases between. The DNA for the CDR3 is TGTGCCAGCACCGCGGGCATTCCTTCCTACGAGCAGTACTTC. This translates into CASTAGIPSYEQYF.

The gene calls are TRBV30 and TRBJ2-7, with D possibly matching TRBD1 (5 bases). Germline CDR1 reads GTSNPN; CDR2 reads SVGIG (reference sequence). This CDR3 is 16 amino acids long. V was trimmed by 1 base and J by 0 bases, leaving 16 bases between them. Here the CDR3 DNA reads TGTGCCTGGAGTGCGACGACAGCGCTGCTCTCCTACGAGCAGTACTTC. It is translated as CAWSATTALLSYEQYF.

The V call is TRBV7-9, the J call TRBJ2-2, with D maybe TRBD2 (6 bases). V was shortened by 11 bases and J by 1 base, with 8 bases between the two germline ends. The CDR3 totals 12 residues. CDR1 and CDR2 from the germline V gene are SEHNR and FQNEAQ (reference sequence). The CDR3 sequence is CAPGGNTGELFF. As DNA, the CDR3 is TGTGCCCCCGGGGGGAACACCGGGGAGCTGTTTTTT.